This T cell receptor beta chain was identified in a study of blood T cells in healthy people across ages. At the level of the study: For every two T cells, template switching captured about one barcoded beta molecule. The study, taken as a whole, reports: Naive CD4+ cells and diversity were both higher in long-lived donors than in aged donors.

A remark on this clonotype: Its specificity is not known.

The CDR3 has 12 amino acids. Trimming took 8 bases from V and 8 from J, leaving 16 bases between them. CDR1 and CDR2 from the germline V gene are SEHNR and FQNEAQ (reference sequence). Then a second PCR, running about 6 to 12 cycles, was carried out with a sample-barcoded 5' primer and a J-beta primer mix. TCRdb independently ran MiXCR on the 5' RACE reads; one entry per CDR3 protein. In the table there are about 1.5 million distinct CDR3 sequences, approximately 42% of which are singletons. Drawing of peripheral blood yielded approximately 10 milliliters from each donor. Every sample gave at least 5.5 micrograms of total RNA when it was extracted.

Sequencing was done on a sample of blood. The rearrangement links TRBV7-9 to TRBJ2-7; D is unresolved. This receptor was identified in a woman aged 18 to 35 in good health. DNA for the CDR3: TGTGCCAGCTCTCGTGTAGGGCAACAGCAGTACTTC. It is translated as CASSRVGQQQYF. Drawing the rest from reference TRBV7-9 and TRBJ2-7, the complete variable domain is DTGVSQNPRHKITKRGQNVTFRCDPISEHNRLYWYRQTLGQGPEFLTYFQNEAQLEKSRLLSDRFSAERPKGSFSTLEIQRTEQGDSAMYLCASSRVGQQQYFGPGTRLTVT.